This T cell receptor beta chain was identified during a study of regulatory T cells in long-lasting Graves disease. Study-wide context: Newly diagnosed Graves' patients had under 3 months of antithyroid drugs.

Assembly of TCR beta libraries relied on iRepertoire HTBI primers together with Arm-PCR of CDR3 regions. TCRdb analysed the multiplex PCR reads with MiXCR anew, one entry per CDR3 protein. Of 450,000 to 600,000 distinct CDR3 sequences detected, less than 15% appear once; the ten largest clones hold more than 8.5%. This clonotype was seen more than once but under ten times. Its matching antigen is unknown. The conserved final phenylalanine or tryptophan is absent from the CDR3, which likely points to a read error. Study results and caveats: Persistent disease samples used TRBV28, TRBJ1-2 and TRBJ2-5 preferentially.

Trimming stripped 6 bases from V and 0 bases from J, with 14 bases between. The CDR3 spans 15 residues. CDR1 is SGHVS and CDR2 is FQNEAQ in the germline V gene. Time point given: newly diagnosed GD, antithyroid drugs for less than 3 months. After RNA was extracted from PBMCs, the TCR library was made from it. Separately, the same data were catalogued under a study of T cells in Graves' hyperthyroidism and ophthalmopathy. As that report states: Hyperthyroidism had been newly diagnosed in patients aged 18 to 65, and its duration was under 2 months. Diagnoses rested on clinical symptoms, serum thyroxine and TRAb, thyroid ultrasound and orbital computed tomography.

The sample was peripheral blood mononuclear cells (PBMCs), taken at new diagnosis, from a patient treated with antithyroid drugs. This chain joins TRBV7-8 and TRBJ1-1; a possible D gene is TRBD1 (6 bases). The sequence came from a man aged 30 to 45 with Graves disease. The chain's CDR3 is CASSWGQRVNTEAFL. Written as DNA, the CDR3 is TGTGCCAGCAGTTGGGGACAAAGGGTGAACACTGAAGCTTTCCTT.